Included here is one T cell receptor beta chain sequence, with context. What it recognizes is unknown. Clones were sequenced by immunoSEQ multiplex PCR, and TCRdb holds only the in-frame ones, with some missing. The sample holds approximately 590,000 clones; 95% are singletons and the top ten take 0.085% to 0.11%. Naive CD8 cells lacked CD45RO and underwent positive selection for CCR7, leaving out terminally differentiated effector memory CD45RA+ cells. This sample is drawn from a study of shared clonotypes between healthy human individuals. Study conclusions and caveats: Lower generation probabilities were found for non-shared clonotypes than for those shared by all four donors.

The source is a woman in her 30s in good health. The sample was naive CD8+ T cells sorted from blood.

The CDR3 sequence: CASSQGQGKSQPQHF. In DNA, the CDR3 is TGTGCCAGCAGCCAAGGACAGGGCAAGTCACAGCCCCAGCATTTT. V is TRBV13 and J is TRBJ1-5, with 8 positions matching TRBD1. J lost 7 bases, V lost 5 bases, and 10 bases had no gene match. The CDR3 extends over 15 amino acids. Germline-derived CDR1 and CDR2 are PRHDT and FYEKMQ (reference sequence). Drawing the rest from reference TRBV13 and TRBJ1-5, the complete variable domain is AAGVIQSPRHLIKEKRETATLKCYPIPRHDTVYWYQQGPGQDPQFLISFYEKMQSDKGSIPDRFSAQQFSDYHSELNMSSLELGDSALYFCASSQGQGKSQPQHFGDGTRLSIL.